This is a list of T cell receptor beta chains from one sample in a study of spatial heterogeneity in lung cancer. Using its own MiXCR run on the 5' RACE reads, TCRdb lists one record per CDR3 protein. This sample has a few thousand distinct CDR3 sequences, with more than 10% found just once. This material consisted of lung tumor tissue, taken at surgery. The origin of the receptors is a male donor with early-stage non-small cell lung cancer. CDR3s include the opening cysteine and the closing phenylalanine or tryptophan. Fields, in order: clone size, V gene, J gene, D gene, CDR3 protein, CDR3 DNA. D genes are given only for firm matches. Not every row has a clone size; where given, it reads once, few, many or a size class.

few,TRBV12-3/TRBV12-4,TRBJ1-2,.,CASSWGVNYGYTF,TGTGCCAGCAGTTGGGGGGTGAACTATGGCTACACCTTC
few,TRBV6-1,TRBJ1-6,.,CASQTNRDSPLHF,TGTGCCAGCCAGACAAATAGAGATTCACCCCTCCACTTT
.,TRBV28,TRBJ2-7,.,CASSFARYEQYF,TGTGCCAGCAGTTTCGCGAGATACGAGCAGTACTTC
.,TRBV6-5,TRBJ2-2,TRBD2,CASGTSGTRAGELFF,TGTGCCAGTGGGACTAGCGGGACCCGAGCCGGGGAGCTGTTTTTT
.,TRBV10-2,TRBJ1-5,.,CASSGQINQPQHF,TGCGCCAGCAGTGGTCAGATAAATCAGCCCCAGCATTTT
medium-sized,TRBV7-2,TRBJ2-1,TRBD2,CASSPSAAGVEQFF,TGTGCCAGCAGCCCGTCCGCAGCGGGAGTTGAGCAGTTCTTC
few,TRBV20-1,TRBJ1-4,TRBD1,CSTRGRLFNEKLFF,TGCAGTACCAGGGGGAGGCTCTTCAATGAAAAACTGTTTTTT
.,TRBV9,TRBJ2-1,.,CASSPTPGSNEQFF,TGTGCCAGCAGCCCCACCCCCGGGTCGAATGAGCAGTTCTTC
.,TRBV11-2,TRBJ1-2,TRBD1,CASSWTGRANYGYTF,TGTGCCAGCAGCTGGACAGGGAGGGCTAACTATGGCTACACCTTC
.,TRBV7-2,TRBJ2-3,TRBD2,CASSLVGGRLDTQYF,TGTGCCAGCAGCTTAGTGGGCGGGAGATTAGATACGCAGTATTTT
few,TRBV20-1,TRBJ1-2,.,CSARDAGAYGYTF,TGCAGTGCTAGAGACGCGGGGGCTTATGGCTACACCTTC
medium-sized,TRBV28,TRBJ1-1,.,CASSFISEAFF,TGTGCCAGCAGTTTCATAAGTGAAGCTTTCTTT
.,TRBV4-2,TRBJ2-5,TRBD1,CASSQDWGTGLETQYF,TGTGCCAGCAGCCAAGATTGGGGGACAGGGTTGGAGACCCAGTACTTC
.,TRBV6-6,TRBJ2-3,.,CASRNSGGVADTQYF,TGTGCCAGCAGGAACTCGGGGGGCGTCGCAGATACGCAGTATTTT
.,TRBV3-1,TRBJ2-3,TRBD1,CASSHTGGVTNF,TGTGCCAGCAGCCATACAGGGGGTGTTACGAATTTT
few,TRBV7-6,TRBJ1-2,.,CASSPTQQTANYGYTF,TGTGCCAGCAGCCCGACGCAGCAAACAGCTAACTATGGCTACACCTTC
few,TRBV28,TRBJ2-5,.,CASSLISTQETQYF,TGTGCCAGCAGTTTGATCTCCACACAAGAGACCCAGTACTTC
.,TRBV19,TRBJ1-5,.,CAEEGNQPQHF,TGTGCCGAGGAAGGGAATCAGCCCCAGCATTTT
.,TRBV29-1,TRBJ1-1,.,CSVESGWGGKEAFF,TGCAGCGTTGAGTCGGGCTGGGGGGGGAAGGAAGCTTTCTTT
medium-sized,TRBV24-1,TRBJ2-2,TRBD1,CATSDSSSGQGYTGELFF,TGTGCCACCAGTGATTCCTCCTCGGGACAGGGCTACACCGGGGAGCTGTTTTTT
.,TRBV11-2,TRBJ2-5,.,CASSQRSGVKTQYF,TGTGCCAGCAGCCAAAGATCAGGGGTCAAGACCCAGTACTTC
many,TRBV15,TRBJ1-3,.,CATSRDHGSGNTIYF,TGTGCCACCAGCAGAGATCACGGCTCTGGAAACACCATATATTTT
medium-sized,TRBV6-5,TRBJ2-7,TRBD2,CASSLSGGAGEQYF,TGTGCCAGCAGTCTTAGCGGGGGGGCCGGAGAGCAGTACTTC
medium-sized,TRBV13,TRBJ2-1,.,CASSLRGGSRFNEQFF,TGTGCCAGCAGCCTCCGAGGGGGAAGTAGGTTCAATGAGCAGTTCTTC
medium-sized,TRBV5-1,TRBJ1-1,.,CASSLAGAGNTEAFF,TGCGCCAGCAGCTTGGCTGGAGCAGGGAACACTGAAGCTTTCTTT
large,TRBV7-9,TRBJ1-5,TRBD1,CASSHTGAGDQPQHF,TGTGCCAGCAGTCATACAGGGGCAGGGGATCAGCCCCAGCATTTT
few,TRBV7-2,TRBJ2-3,TRBD2,CASSGASGGADTQYF,TGTGCCAGCAGCGGGGCTAGCGGGGGAGCAGATACGCAGTATTTT
medium-sized,TRBV30,TRBJ1-4,.,CAWSAGYGEKLFF,TGTGCCTGGAGTGCCGGCTATGGGGAAAAACTGTTTTTT
few,TRBV28,TRBJ2-1,TRBD1,CASSKPGQGANEQFF,TGTGCCAGCAGTAAACCGGGACAGGGGGCGAATGAGCAGTTCTTC